Listed below are T cell receptor beta chains from one sample, sequenced in a study of shared clonotypes between healthy human individuals. The method was immunoSEQ multiplex PCR; TCRdb's version includes in-frame clones alone and lacks a portion of them. The data contain 1,400,000 or so clones, around 98.5% of them singletons. Sequenced input: naive CD4+ T cells sorted from blood. Receptors originate from a man younger than 45 in good health. CDR3s include the opening cysteine and the closing phenylalanine or tryptophan. The D gene is left open where the match is weak.

v_gene	j_gene	d_gene	CDR3aa
TRBV7-2	TRBJ2-7	TRBD2	CASSYSSGKAYEQYF
TRBV5-1	TRBJ2-7	NA	CASSQTGAENEQYF
TRBV5-1	TRBJ2-2	NA	CASSLFLRQATNTGELFF
TRBV6-6	TRBJ1-1	NA	CASSYSPAEAFF
TRBV9	TRBJ2-3	TRBD2	CASSDTSGRVDTQYF
TRBV2	TRBJ1-2	NA	CASSGLTASYGYTF
TRBV7-9	TRBJ2-1	NA	CASSLTSENEQFF
TRBV5-1	TRBJ2-3	TRBD1	CASSLVWADRVTPDTQYF
TRBV18	TRBJ2-1	TRBD2	CASSTLGLADNEQFF
TRBV6-4	TRBJ1-2	NA	CASSDPPGTPGYTF
TRBV15	TRBJ2-7	NA	CATSRGGGKYEQYF
TRBV15	TRBJ2-7	NA	CATSRGQVSYEQYF
TRBV2	TRBJ2-5	NA	CASSERTIQETQYF
TRBV28	TRBJ2-1	NA	CASSLAYNEQFF
TRBV18	TRBJ2-5	NA	CASSQERETQYF
TRBV6-6	TRBJ1-4	NA	CASSYPSGGISEKLFF
TRBV15	TRBJ2-3	TRBD2	CATSRDLAPGGADTQYF
TRBV7-2	TRBJ1-2	TRBD1	CASSLTRQGYYGYTF
TRBV30	TRBJ2-3	NA	CAWSNQGDTQYF
TRBV28	TRBJ2-1	TRBD1	CASSRTGGLGGPRNEQFF
TRBV5-1	TRBJ2-3	NA	CASSLLDQGDTQYF
TRBV7-9	TRBJ1-2	TRBD1	CASIRTGEDYGYTF
TRBV7-9	TRBJ2-7	NA	CASSLIPPPRSSYEQYF
TRBV2	TRBJ1-4	NA	CASSSELGTRNEKLFF
TRBV10-3	TRBJ2-2	TRBD2	CASGGNTGELFF
TRBV28	TRBJ2-5	NA	CASSFVPGAEYF
TRBV7-2	TRBJ2-1	NA	CASSLGMRNNEQFF
TRBV2	TRBJ1-5	NA	CASSRGGGNQPQHF
TRBV28	TRBJ2-6	NA	CASSFPGVGANVLTF
TRBV7-6	TRBJ2-1	TRBD2	CASSLTAGGYNEQFF
TRBV28	TRBJ2-7	TRBD1	CASSRQGIHEQYF
TRBV6-5	TRBJ2-1	NA	CASSYSTARNEQFF
TRBV4-1	TRBJ2-7	NA	CASSQGGSDYEQYF
TRBV9	TRBJ2-7	NA	CASSQDQDSGAYEQYF
TRBV6-1	TRBJ1-2	TRBD1	CASSELTGYGYTF
TRBV5-1	TRBJ2-2	NA	CASSLDSTTAGELFF
TRBV9	TRBJ1-2	NA	CASSVALRATNYGYTF
TRBV29-1	TRBJ1-1	NA	CSVGNTEAFF
TRBV9	TRBJ2-3	NA	CASSVGGARTDTQYF
TRBV19	TRBJ2-3	TRBD2	CASTSGGSSDTQYF
TRBV5-4	TRBJ2-5	TRBD2	CASSLGPSGREETQYF
TRBV9	TRBJ2-7	TRBD1	CASSPGTGLSSYEQYF
TRBV7-9	TRBJ1-1	TRBD1	CASSVGQEISEAFF
TRBV28	TRBJ1-5	NA	CASLNRVHQPQHF